The sequence of this TCR beta chain was determined in a study of T cell responses to AZD1222 COVID-19 vaccine. Here immunoSEQ multiplex PCR was the method, and the copy in TCRdb shows in-frame clones only, minus some. The data contain roughly 70,000 clones, 85% of them singletons. Study results and limitations: Donor demographics were predominantly white British with a female majority; clonal diversity may be underestimated. Within unmutated variant regions lay the reported targets of nearly half of spike-specific TCRs.

In the case of this clone: Its cognate antigen is unknown.

The receptor comes from an adult in good health. This material consisted of peripheral blood, taken on day 0 of AZD1222 vaccination.

The CDR3 DNA reads TGTGCCAGCAGTCCTCTGAGCGATGGCTACACCTTC. It yields the protein CASSPLSDGYTF. V is TRBV6-6 and J is TRBJ1-2; D unresolved. The V end lost 5 bases, the J end lost 6 bases, and 10 bases lay between the germline ends. Germline CDR1 reads MNHNY; CDR2 reads SVGAGI (reference sequence). The CDR3 loop spans 12 amino acids.